Following are 21 T cell receptor beta chains from one sample sequenced in a study of technical replicates of blood from several donors. Clones were read by immunoSEQ multiplex PCR, and TCRdb kept only the in-frame ones, dropping some. This table has approximately 79,000 clones, about 92% appearing once. The sequenced sample was T cells isolated from PBMCs. The receptors derive from a human donor in good health.

This rearrangement joins TRBV10-2 to TRBJ2-5, with TRBD2 matching 12 bases. Germline-derived CDR1 and CDR2 are WSHSY and SAAADI. The CDR3 has 14 residues. After removal of 7 bases from V and 5 bases from J, the junction contained 5 bases not matched to a gene. In DNA form, the CDR3 reads TGCGCCAGCATTGTTCTAGCGGGAGGGGAGACCCAGTACTTC. Protein: CASIVLAGGETQYF.

CDR3 sequence (DNA): TGTGCCAGCAGTCTTGGGACAGGCGACTTCTATGGCTACACCTTC. It specifies CASSLGTGDFYGYTF. This chain links TRBV27 with TRBJ1-2; 8 bases map to TRBD1. J lost 4 bases, V lost 5 bases, and 9 bases had no gene match. The CDR3 is made up of 15 amino acids. Germline V gene sequence: CDR1 MNHEY, CDR2 SMNVEV (reference sequence).

The chain recombines TRBV15 with TRBJ2-3; no clear D. This CDR3 is 14 amino acids long. Trimming pared 1 base from V and 2 bases from J, leaving 7 bases between. The V gene's germline CDR1 is LNHNV and CDR2 YYDKDF (reference sequence). The DNA for the CDR3 is TGTGCCACCAGCAGAGCTGGAGTCACAGATACGCAGTATTTT. Its protein is CATSRAGVTDTQYF.

V is TRBV7-2 and J is TRBJ2-7; 8 bases map to TRBD2. This CDR3 has 14 amino acids. Germline trimming cut 5 bases from V and 4 bases from J; bases unmatched to any gene: 7. CDR1 SGHTA and CDR2 FQGNSA come from the germline V gene. The CDR3 DNA is TGTGCCAGCAGCGAGCGGGAGCGTCTTTACGAGCAGTACTTC. This translates into CASSERERLYEQYF.

This chain joins TRBV4-3 and TRBJ1-4; D might be TRBD1 (6 bases). The CDR3 has 17 residues. CDR1 is LGHNA, CDR2 YSLEER, per germline. Trimming removed 0 bases from V and 5 bases from J, with 16 bases in between. The CDR3 here is CASSQDFGDRMNEKLFF. Written as DNA, the CDR3 is TGCGCCAGCAGCCAAGATTTCGGTGACAGGATGAATGAAAAACTGTTTTTT.

This chain uses TRBV28 with TRBJ2-1; D unclear. V dropped 7 bases and J dropped 4 bases, with 14 bases sitting between them. Germline V gives CDR1 MDHEN, CDR2 SYDVKM. The CDR3 is 14 residues long. The CDR3 loop is CASTLRAVYNEQFF. Here the CDR3 DNA reads TGTGCCAGCACCCTGCGCGCGGTGTACAATGAGCAGTTCTTC.

The rearrangement uses TRBV18 and TRBJ2-1; 10 nucleotides align to TRBD2. Trimming took 2 bases from V and 7 from J; bases not matched to a gene: 14. The CDR3 is made up of 18 amino acids. Germline V gives CDR1 KGHSH, CDR2 LQKENI. Here the CDR3 DNA reads TGTGCCAGCTCACCATCCGAGTTGGGTAGCGGGAGGCTGAATGAGCAGTTCTTC. Its translation is CASSPSELGSGRLNEQFF.

Only one count was recorded for this clone. The gene calls are TRBV7-3 and TRBJ2-7, with TRBD2 matching 8 bases. With V trimmed by 2 bases and J by 6 bases, 3 bases remained unmatched. CDR1 is SGHTA, CDR2 FQGTGA, per germline. The CDR3 sequence is 13 residues long. CDR3 sequence: CASSLGLASEQYF. CDR3 in DNA: TGTGCCAGCAGCTTAGGACTAGCTTCCGAGCAGTACTTC.

The CDR3 loop reads CAWTGTGGMGNYGYTF. Written as DNA, the CDR3 is TGTGCCTGGACCGGGACAGGGGGTATGGGGAACTATGGCTACACCTTC. The chain recombines TRBV30 with TRBJ1-2; TRBD1 agrees at 11 bases. The germline gives CDR1 GTSNPN, CDR2 SVGIG (reference sequence). The trim removed 4 bases at V and 2 bases at J, leaving 9 bases unmatched. The CDR3 spans 16 residues.

This clone is a singleton in its sample. This sequence joins TRBV28 and TRBJ1-5, with TRBD1 matching 11 bases. The trim removed 5 bases at V and 1 base at J, leaving 1 base unmatched. The CDR3 runs to 15 residues. In germline, CDR1 is MDHEN, CDR2 SYDVKM. DNA of the CDR3: TGTGCCAGCAGTGGGACAGGGGGAAGCAATCAGCCCCAGCATTTT. Protein sequence: CASSGTGGSNQPQHF.

The chain links TRBV27 to TRBJ2-3; weak D call: TRBD2 (6 bases). V lost 4 bases and J 1 base, leaving 15 bases between the germline ends. The CDR3 has 16 residues. CDR1 and CDR2 from the germline V gene are MNHEY and SMNVEV (reference sequence). The CDR3 DNA reads as TGTGCCAGCAGTTCACTAGCCCTTGGGGGCACAGATACGCAGTATTTT. It codes for CASSSLALGGTDTQYF.

The V and J genes are TRBV6-6 and TRBJ2-7; possible D gene TRBD2, 6 bases. The CDR3 contains 14 residues. Deletions cut 2 bases from V and 2 bases from J, with 10 bases between. The germline gives CDR1 MNHNY, CDR2 SVGAGI (reference sequence). CDR3 nucleotide sequence: TGTGCCAGCAGTTACATGGGACTTACCTACGAGCAGTACTTC. It yields the protein CASSYMGLTYEQYF.

The rearrangement uses TRBV5-4 and TRBJ2-7, with 7 bases lining up with TRBD1. The CDR3 extends over 14 amino acids. CDR1 SGHNT and CDR2 YYREEE come from the germline V gene (reference sequence). Losses at the gene ends were 2 bases for V and 0 bases for J; bases not matched to a gene: 2. In DNA form, the CDR3 reads TGTGCCAGCAGCTTAGGGACAGCCTCCTACGAGCAGTACTTC. It encodes CASSLGTASYEQYF.

The rearrangement joins TRBV7-2 to TRBJ2-2; 8 positions agree with TRBD2. J gave up 4 bases and V 3 bases, and 4 bases lay outside the gene matches. This CDR3 is 15 amino acids long. Germline assignment: CDR1 SGHTA and CDR2 FQGNSA. CDR3 nucleotides: TGTGCCAGCAGCTTCAAGCGGGAGTCCACCGGGGAGCTGTTTTTT. As protein: CASSFKRESTGELFF.

V gene TRBV29-1 combines with J gene TRBJ2-7, with 8 nucleotides matching TRBD2. Trimming removed 6 bases from V and 3 bases from J; junction bases left unmatched: 1. The length of the CDR3 is 11 residues. Germline CDR1 reads SQVTM; CDR2 reads ANQGSEA. The CDR3 DNA is TGCAGCGTCGGGACTAGCTACGAGCAGTACTTC. It specifies CSVGTSYEQYF.

The rearrangement joins TRBV11-2 to TRBJ2-5; D possibly corresponds to TRBD2 (6 bases). Germline CDR1 is SGHAT and CDR2 is FQNNGV. The V and J ends lost 5 bases and 5 bases respectively, with 15 bases between them. This CDR3 comprises 14 residues. The CDR3: CASSPHTGGETQYF. The CDR3 DNA reads TGTGCCAGCAGCCCCCACACAGGAGGGGAGACCCAGTACTTC.

The rearrangement joins TRBV5-1 to TRBJ1-1, with D maybe TRBD1 (6 bases). V lost 4 bases and J 2 bases, leaving 12 bases between the germline ends. Germline loops: CDR1 SGHRS, CDR2 YFSETQ. There are 14 residues in the CDR3. The CDR3 protein is CASSPRGINTEAFF. CDR3 DNA sequence: TGCGCCAGCAGCCCCAGGGGAATAAACACTGAAGCTTTCTTT.

The V and J genes are TRBV5-1 and TRBJ2-5; 10 nucleotides match TRBD2. Losses at the gene ends were 0 bases for V and 4 bases for J; bases not matched to a gene: 6. From germline, CDR1 is SGHRS and CDR2 YFSETQ. The CDR3 runs to 16 residues. Here the CDR3 reads CASSLELAGEGETQYF. The CDR3 DNA reads TGCGCCAGCAGCTTGGAGCTAGCGGGAGAGGGAGAGACCCAGTACTTC.

The chain combines TRBV28 with TRBJ2-3; 7 bases match TRBD2. Germline trimming cut 6 bases from V and 5 bases from J; bases unmatched to any gene: 11. CDR3 length equals 15 residues. CDR1 is MDHEN, CDR2 SYDVKM, per germline. CDR3: CASRRRASGGDTQYF. The CDR3 DNA follows: TGTGCCAGCAGACGAAGGGCTAGCGGTGGAGATACGCAGTATTTT.

This chain connects TRBV18 to TRBJ1-4, with 11 bases aligning to TRBD1. Looked up from germline, CDR1 is KGHSH and CDR2 is LQKENI. With V trimmed by 0 bases and J by 8 bases, 2 bases remained unmatched. CDR3 length equals 15 residues. The CDR3 sequence is CASSPPGQGEEKLFF. As DNA, the CDR3 is TGTGCCAGCTCACCACCGGGACAGGGGGAGGAAAAACTGTTTTTT.

DNA for the CDR3: TGCGCCAGCAGTGAGTCGGTAACGCGGGGCCAAGAGACCCAGTACTTC. Translating it yields CASSESVTRGQETQYF. The rearrangement joins TRBV10-1 to TRBJ2-5; D may be TRBD2 (6 bases). Trimming shortened V by 0 bases and J by 1 base, and 12 bases separated the two germline ends. CDR1 is WNHNN and CDR2 is SYGVQD in the germline V gene (reference sequence). The CDR3 is 16 residues long.